This is a list of T cell receptor beta chains from one sample in a study of early T cells in non-severe SARS-CoV-2 infection. One entry per CDR3 protein results from TCRdb running MiXCR on the 5' RACE reads. This table holds under 70,000 distinct CDR3 sequences, about 12% found once. The sequencing sample was made of whole blood. Every receptor here comes from an adult who was a healthcare worker with PCR-confirmed SARS-CoV-2 infection or an uninfected control (not recorded which). CDR3s include the opening cysteine and the closing phenylalanine or tryptophan. The order of the fields is V gene, D gene, J gene, clone size, CDR3 protein, CDR3 DNA. A D gene is named only where the DNA matches it firmly. Expanded clones get a size class; other rows say once, few or many, or leave the size out.

v_call: TRBV6-1; d_call: TRBD1; j_call: TRBJ1-2; clone_size: many; cdr3_aa: CASRQGEGYTF; cdr3_nt: TGTGCCAGCAGACAGGGGGAGGGCTACACCTTC
v_call: TRBV28; d_call: -; j_call: TRBJ1-3; clone_size: -; cdr3_aa: CASSLAAGTIYF; cdr3_nt: TGTGCCAGCAGCCTCGCGGCAGGCACCATATATTTT
v_call: TRBV6-2/TRBV6-3; d_call: -; j_call: TRBJ1-6; clone_size: once; cdr3_aa: CATATGFNSPLHF; cdr3_nt: TGTGCCACCGCAACAGGGTTCAATTCACCCCTCCACTTT
v_call: TRBV6-6; d_call: -; j_call: TRBJ2-7; clone_size: -; cdr3_aa: CASSYPPQGTYEQYF; cdr3_nt: TGTGCCAGCAGTTACCCCCCACAGGGAACCTACGAGCAGTACTTC
v_call: TRBV2; d_call: TRBD1; j_call: TRBJ1-1; clone_size: -; cdr3_aa: CASSGQGNTEAFF; cdr3_nt: TGTGCCAGCAGTGGACAGGGGAACACTGAAGCTTTCTTT
v_call: TRBV28; d_call: TRBD2; j_call: TRBJ2-1; clone_size: many; cdr3_aa: CASSSLAGVNEQFF; cdr3_nt: TGTGCCAGCAGTTCCTTAGCGGGAGTCAATGAGCAGTTCTTC
v_call: TRBV3-1; d_call: TRBD1; j_call: TRBJ1-2; clone_size: -; cdr3_aa: CASSLGQGANYGYTF; cdr3_nt: TGTGCCAGCAGCCTGGGACAGGGGGCAAACTATGGCTACACCTTC
v_call: TRBV12-3/TRBV12-4; d_call: -; j_call: TRBJ2-5; clone_size: many; cdr3_aa: CASSFEGARETQYF; cdr3_nt: TGTGCCAGCAGTTTTGAAGGGGCGCGGGAGACCCAGTACTTC
v_call: TRBV10-3; d_call: TRBD1; j_call: TRBJ2-1; clone_size: few; cdr3_aa: CASTEGQGVSSYNEQFF; cdr3_nt: TGTGCCTCGACGGAGGGACAGGGGGTGAGCTCCTACAATGAGCAGTTCTTC
v_call: TRBV29-1; d_call: -; j_call: TRBJ2-5; clone_size: medium-sized; cdr3_aa: CSAREETQYF; cdr3_nt: TGCAGCGCCCGCGAAGAGACCCAGTACTTC
v_call: TRBV6-5; d_call: -; j_call: TRBJ1-3; clone_size: -; cdr3_aa: CASSYSTGNTIYF; cdr3_nt: TGTGCCAGCAGTTACTCGACTGGAAACACCATATATTTT
v_call: TRBV5-1; d_call: -; j_call: TRBJ2-3; clone_size: -; cdr3_aa: CASTNGGQLSTDTQYF; cdr3_nt: TGCGCCAGCACTAATGGGGGGCAGCTAAGCACAGATACGCAGTATTTT
v_call: TRBV7-6; d_call: -; j_call: TRBJ2-1; clone_size: many; cdr3_aa: CASSRDQDEQFF; cdr3_nt: TGTGCCAGCAGCCGGGACCAGGATGAGCAGTTCTTC
v_call: TRBV5-1; d_call: -; j_call: TRBJ2-2; clone_size: few; cdr3_aa: CASSLAPTANTGELFF; cdr3_nt: TGCGCCAGCAGCTTGGCCCCGACAGCGAACACCGGGGAGCTTTTTTTT
v_call: TRBV4-3; d_call: TRBD1; j_call: TRBJ1-2; clone_size: many; cdr3_aa: CASSQATGLPNYGYTF; cdr3_nt: TGCGCCAGCAGCCAAGCGACAGGGCTTCCTAACTATGGCTACACCTTC
v_call: TRBV6-6; d_call: TRBD1; j_call: TRBJ2-7; clone_size: -; cdr3_aa: CASSYPTGDRGNRYEQYF; cdr3_nt: TGTGCCAGCAGTTACCCCACGGGGGACAGGGGTAACCGATACGAGCAGTACTTC
v_call: TRBV2; d_call: -; j_call: TRBJ2-2; clone_size: few; cdr3_aa: CASSTSGHTGELFF; cdr3_nt: -
v_call: TRBV10-3; d_call: -; j_call: TRBJ2-1; clone_size: many; cdr3_aa: CAIREAEYNEQFF; cdr3_nt: TGTGCCATCAGGGAGGCCGAATACAATGAGCAGTTCTTC
v_call: TRBV4-1; d_call: -; j_call: TRBJ1-4; clone_size: few; cdr3_aa: CASRSEQGDHEKLFF; cdr3_nt: TGCGCCAGCAGGTCGGAACAGGGAGATCATGAAAAACTGTTTTTT
v_call: TRBV28; d_call: -; j_call: TRBJ2-2; clone_size: -; cdr3_aa: CASSFRDLGELFF; cdr3_nt: TGTGCCAGCAGTTTTCGGGACTTGGGGGAGCTGTTTTTT
v_call: TRBV29-1; d_call: -; j_call: TRBJ1-1; clone_size: -; cdr3_aa: CSVATGMNTEAFF; cdr3_nt: TGCAGCGTTGCAACAGGAATGAACACTGAAGCTTTCTTT
v_call: TRBV6-2/TRBV6-3; d_call: -; j_call: TRBJ2-5; clone_size: -; cdr3_aa: CASSYSGTETQYF; cdr3_nt: TGTGCCAGCAGTTACTCGGGGACGGAGACCCAGTACTTC
v_call: TRBV13; d_call: -; j_call: TRBJ1-3; clone_size: -; cdr3_aa: CASRTGAGNTIYF; cdr3_nt: TGTGCCAGCAGGACGGGAGCTGGAAACACCATATATTTT
v_call: TRBV6-4; d_call: -; j_call: TRBJ2-2; clone_size: many; cdr3_aa: CASSDRATGELFF; cdr3_nt: TGTGCCAGCAGTGACAGGGCCACCGGGGAGCTGTTTTTT
v_call: TRBV7-8; d_call: -; j_call: TRBJ1-1; clone_size: -; cdr3_aa: CASSSNEQRAFF; cdr3_nt: TGTGCCAGCAGCTCGAACGAACAGCGAGCTTTCTTT
v_call: TRBV18; d_call: -; j_call: TRBJ2-7; clone_size: -; cdr3_aa: CASSLGRDASYEQYF; cdr3_nt: TGTGCCAGCTCACTCGGCAGGGATGCCTCCTACGAGCAGTACTTC
v_call: TRBV10-2; d_call: TRBD2; j_call: TRBJ2-1; clone_size: few; cdr3_aa: CASSGSGVGRSEQFF; cdr3_nt: TGCGCCAGCAGTGGTAGCGGGGTGGGGAGGAGTGAGCAGTTCTTC
v_call: TRBV4-3; d_call: TRBD1; j_call: TRBJ1-2; clone_size: -; cdr3_aa: CASSQVGGQVLYGYTF; cdr3_nt: TGCGCCAGCAGCCAAGTTGGGGGACAGGTTCTTTATGGCTACACCTTC
v_call: TRBV6-5; d_call: -; j_call: TRBJ1-1; clone_size: few; cdr3_aa: CASSNGHVGTEAFF; cdr3_nt: TGTGCCAGCAGTAACGGACACGTGGGCACTGAAGCTTTCTTT
v_call: TRBV7-9; d_call: -; j_call: TRBJ1-3; clone_size: many; cdr3_aa: CASSTGTTGNTIYF; cdr3_nt: TGTGCCAGCAGCACCGGGACAACTGGAAACACCATATATTTT
v_call: TRBV6-5; d_call: -; j_call: TRBJ1-1; clone_size: many; cdr3_aa: CASSYGVGGLNTEAFF; cdr3_nt: TGTGCCAGCAGTTACGGCGTTGGGGGCCTGAACACTGAAGCTTTCTTT
v_call: TRBV20-1; d_call: -; j_call: TRBJ2-3; clone_size: few; cdr3_aa: CSAGATATDTQYF; cdr3_nt: TGCAGTGCCGGGGCAACAGCCACAGATACGCAGTATTTT
v_call: TRBV4-1; d_call: -; j_call: TRBJ1-5; clone_size: -; cdr3_aa: CASSQTYRVGQPQHF; cdr3_nt: TGCGCCAGCAGCCAAACCTACAGGGTGGGCCAGCCCCAGCATTTT
v_call: TRBV28; d_call: -; j_call: TRBJ1-1; clone_size: -; cdr3_aa: CASIPGGEKLYTEAFF; cdr3_nt: TGTGCCAGCATCCCCGGAGGGGAAAAACTCTACACTGAAGCTTTCTTT
v_call: TRBV24-1; d_call: TRBD1; j_call: TRBJ2-1; clone_size: many; cdr3_aa: CATSDFKGRRQGKSNEQFF; cdr3_nt: TGTGCCACCAGTGATTTTAAAGGGCGTCGACAGGGCAAGAGCAATGAGCAGTTCTTC
v_call: TRBV19; d_call: -; j_call: TRBJ1-5; clone_size: few; cdr3_aa: CASKSLDQPQHF; cdr3_nt: TGTGCCAGTAAAAGCCTCGACCAGCCCCAGCATTTT
v_call: TRBV25-1; d_call: TRBD1; j_call: TRBJ1-2; clone_size: -; cdr3_aa: CASRDRAGYTF; cdr3_nt: TGTGCCAGCAGGGACAGGGCAGGCTACACCTTC
v_call: TRBV3-1; d_call: -; j_call: TRBJ2-1; clone_size: many; cdr3_aa: CASSQDFSRGKNEQFF; cdr3_nt: TGTGCCAGCAGCCAAGATTTTAGCAGGGGAAAGAATGAGCAGTTCTTC
v_call: TRBV5-1; d_call: TRBD1; j_call: TRBJ1-1; clone_size: many; cdr3_aa: CASSFRQGPEAFF; cdr3_nt: TGCGCCAGCAGCTTCCGACAGGGGCCTGAAGCTTTCTTT
v_call: TRBV29-1; d_call: -; j_call: TRBJ2-5; clone_size: few; cdr3_aa: CSVWTQETQYF; cdr3_nt: TGCAGCGTGTGGACCCAAGAGACCCAGTACTTC
v_call: TRBV6-6; d_call: TRBD1; j_call: TRBJ1-1; clone_size: many; cdr3_aa: CASSPGQGEKEAFF; cdr3_nt: TGTGCCAGCAGCCCCGGACAGGGAGAAAAGGAAGCTTTCTTT
v_call: TRBV29-1; d_call: -; j_call: TRBJ2-3; clone_size: -; cdr3_aa: CSAGAGTDTQYF; cdr3_nt: TGCAGCGCGGGAGCGGGCACAGATACGCAGTATTTT
v_call: TRBV7-2; d_call: TRBD2; j_call: TRBJ2-1; clone_size: few; cdr3_aa: CASTGLAGGEQFF; cdr3_nt: TGTGCCAGCACGGGACTAGCGGGGGGCGAGCAGTTCTTC
v_call: TRBV15; d_call: -; j_call: TRBJ2-6; clone_size: -; cdr3_aa: CATTGVLTSGANVLTF; cdr3_nt: TGTGCCACCACAGGGGTCCTTACCTCTGGGGCCAACGTCCTGACTTTC
v_call: TRBV20-1; d_call: TRBD1; j_call: TRBJ2-1; clone_size: many; cdr3_aa: CSAPNPLQGAFGNEQFF; cdr3_nt: TGCAGTGCACCCAATCCATTACAGGGGGCATTTGGGAATGAGCAGTTCTTC
v_call: TRBV16; d_call: -; j_call: TRBJ1-5; clone_size: many; cdr3_aa: CASSQSGGLRDQPQHF; cdr3_nt: TGTGCCAGCAGCCAATCGGGGGGCCTTAGGGATCAGCCCCAGCATTTT